Included here is one T cell receptor (beta chain) sequence, with context. The antigen is undetermined. The source of the sample is a study of cytomegalovirus exposure and HLA in healthy donors. The repertoire was sequenced with immunoSEQ multiplex PCR; TCRdb's copy has only in-frame clones and lacks some. The table records approximately 100,000 clones, about 93% of them present only once. This CDR3 comprises 17 residues. Germline V CDR1 and CDR2: SGDLS, YYNGEE. V lost 0 bases, J lost 0 bases, and 12 bases lay in between. The donors were part of the validation cohort, which consisted of over a hundred subjects and was separate from the first cohort of 670 or so subjects. Study results and caveats: The study recorded 150 to 200 TCR beta chains that were cytomegalovirus-associated. Cytomegalovirus status, reportedly, was diagnosed with high specificity and sensitivity by the classifier.

The sequencing input was PBMCs. The V call is TRBV9, the J call TRBJ2-2, with TRBD1 as a possible D gene (5 bases). The TCR comes from a woman aged 30 to 39 in good health and CMV-seropositive. The CDR3: CASSVAPGITNTGELFF. Here the CDR3 DNA reads TGTGCCAGCAGCGTAGCCCCAGGGATAACGAACACCGGGGAGCTGTTTTTT.